The 4 T cell receptor beta chains below were found in one sample sequenced in a study of shared clonotypes between healthy human individuals. TCRdb's copy holds only in-frame clones and misses some; the assay was immunoSEQ multiplex PCR. Altogether roughly 410,000 clones are present, about 96% being singletons, with the ten largest covering 0.32%. Sequenced input: memory CD8+ T cells sorted from blood. Indicated subset: CD45RO+ cells pooled with CCR7-negative TemRA cells. The receptors here all came from a young man in good health.

The rearrangement joins TRBV16 to TRBJ2-7; D possibly uses TRBD1 or TRBD2 (5 bases each). Germline-derived CDR1 and CDR2 are KGHSY and FQNENV. The CDR3 is made up of 17 amino acids. Between the trimmed V and J ends, which lost 5 bases and 1 base, there was a span of 21 bases. The CDR3: CASSFGRLRDPSYEQYF. Written as DNA, the CDR3 is TGTGCCAGCAGCTTCGGACGGCTGAGGGACCCGTCCTACGAGCAGTACTTC. Drawing the rest from reference TRBV16 and TRBJ2-7, the complete variable domain is GEEVAQTPKHLVRGEGQKAKLYCAPIKGHSYVFWYQQVLKNEFKFLISFQNENVFDETGMPKERFSAKCLPNSPCSLEIQATKLEDSAVYFCASSFGRLRDPSYEQYFGPGTRLTVT.

V is TRBV5-5 and J is TRBJ1-4, with a weak D call TRBD1 (6 bases). The CDR3 extends over 13 amino acids. The germline V gene has CDR1 SGHKS and CDR2 YYEKEE (reference sequence). Trimming left V 2 bases short and J 8 bases short, with 10 bases between. The CDR3, as DNA: TGTGCCAGCAGCTTCGGGGGCCTAGAAAAACTGTTTTTT. This codes for CASSFGGLEKLFF.

The rearrangement links TRBV7-2 to TRBJ2-1; TRBD2 matches at 13 bases. The CDR3 spans 16 residues. V was clipped by 4 bases and J by 3 bases; unmatched bases: 3. Germline V gives CDR1 SGHTA, CDR2 FQGNSA. The CDR3 DNA reads as TGTGCCAGCAGCTGGGGGACTAGCGGGAACTACAATGAGCAGTTCTTC. Its translation: CASSWGTSGNYNEQFF.

This chain uses TRBV5-1 with TRBJ2-7; maybe TRBD2 (5 bases). The V gene lost 0 bases and the J gene lost 0 bases, with 13 bases spanning the gap. Germline values: CDR1 SGHRS, CDR2 YFSETQ. This CDR3 is built from 16 residues. Written as DNA, the CDR3 is TGCGCCAGCAGCTTGGGAGGGTCGAGAGGCTCCTACGAGCAGTACTTC. Translated, it gives CASSLGGSRGSYEQYF.